One and the same sample provided the 23 T cell receptor beta chains below, sequenced in a study of siplizumab effects on memory and regulatory T cells. TCRdb's table, derived via immunoSEQ multiplex PCR, lists solely in-frame clones and lacks some. In the table there are around 100,000 clones, about 94% of which are singletons. The sequencing input was non-Treg CD4+ T cells sorted from blood. The receptors come from a human donor in good health.

Notes on this clone: The identical CDR3 is also encoded by other nucleotide sequences in the sample. CDR3 amino acids: CASTLDARGNQPQHF. The CDR3 bases are TGTGCCAGCACCTTGGATGCGAGGGGCAATCAGCCCCAGCATTTT. This chain joins TRBV28 and TRBJ1-5; D remains unclear. V was cut by 7 bases and J by 2 bases, with 15 bases left in between. Germline CDR1 reads MDHEN; CDR2 reads SYDVKM. This CDR3 is 15 amino acids long. Looking up the rest from reference TRBV28 and TRBJ1-5 gives the full variable domain: DVKVTQSSRYLVKRTGEKVFLECVQDMDHENMFWYRQDPGLGLRLIYFSYDVKMKEKGDIPEGYSVSREKKERFSLILESASTNQTSMYLCASTLDARGNQPQHFGDGTRLSIL.

This clone was detected only once. The chain is built from TRBV5-1 and TRBJ1-2; perhaps TRBD1 as D (5 bases). The CDR3 is 12 amino acids. Germline CDR1 and CDR2: SGHRS and YFSETQ. Trimming removed 5 bases at V and 5 bases at J, with 10 bases between. In nucleotides, the CDR3 is TGCGCCAGCAGTTTGAGGGGTTATGGCTACACCTTC. Protein product: CASSLRGYGYTF. The full variable domain, with the rest looked up from reference TRBV5-1 and TRBJ1-2, is KAGVTQTPRYLIKTRGQQVTLSCSPISGHRSVSWYQQTPGQGLQFLFEYFSETQRNKGNFPGRFSGRQFSNSRSEMNVSTLELGDSALYLCASSLRGYGYTFGSGTRLTVV.

The rearrangement links TRBV14 to TRBJ1-3; D gene ambiguous. The CDR3 has 19 residues. Trimming shortened V by 3 bases and J by 0 bases, and 21 bases separated the two germline ends. Germline CDR1 is SGHDN and CDR2 is FVKESK. CDR3 region: CASSHTKKVLRNSGNTIYF. DNA of the CDR3: TGTGCCAGCAGCCACACAAAGAAGGTGCTAAGGAACTCTGGAAACACCATATATTTT.

V is TRBV10-3 and J is TRBJ1-4; TRBD1 agrees at 11 bases. CDR1 is ENHRY and CDR2 is SYGVKD in the germline V gene. J lost 8 bases, V lost 5 bases, and 7 bases had no gene match. The CDR3 covers 15 residues. CDR3 amino acids: CAISSPGQGGEKLFF. The CDR3 coding sequence is TGTGCCATCAGTTCTCCGGGACAGGGGGGCGAAAAACTGTTTTTT.

The rearrangement joins TRBV7-3 to TRBJ2-5; D is ambiguous. This CDR3 contains 15 residues. Trimming left V 2 bases short and J 5 bases short, with 15 bases between. In germline, CDR1 is SGHTA, CDR2 FQGTGA. The CDR3 here is CASSLRLDPGETQYF. As DNA, the CDR3 is TGTGCCAGCAGCTTACGTTTAGACCCCGGGGAGACCCAGTACTTC.

J is TRBJ2-7 and V is TRBV20-1; no clear D. Between the trimmed V and J ends, which lost 1 base and 3 bases, there was a span of 4 bases. The CDR3 loop spans 11 amino acids. In germline, CDR1 is DFQATT, CDR2 SNEGSKA (reference sequence). CDR3 DNA: TGCAGTGCTAGAGCCAACTACGAGCAGTACTTC. Amino acid sequence: CSARANYEQYF.

The chain combines TRBV2 with TRBJ2-7; the match to TRBD2 covers 8 bases. Germline V lookup: CDR1 SNHLY, CDR2 FYNNEI. The length of the CDR3 is 14 residues. The V gene end was trimmed by 7 bases and the J gene end by 4 bases; junction bases not matched to a gene: 9. In nucleotides, the CDR3 is TGTGCCAGCACCACTAGCGGCGGAATATACGAGCAGTACTTC. Translated, it gives CASTTSGGIYEQYF.

A note on this clone: Different DNA sequences within this sample yield the same CDR3. The chain combines TRBV10-1 with TRBJ2-5, with D unclear. This CDR3 has 13 amino acids. Germline values: CDR1 WNHNN, CDR2 SYGVQD (reference sequence). V was shortened by 3 bases and J by 3 bases, with 8 bases between the two germline ends. In DNA, the CDR3 is TGCGCCAGCAGTGATCTTGGGAAAGAGACCCAGTACTTC. Encoded protein: CASSDLGKETQYF.

The chain joins TRBV11-2 to TRBJ2-1; TRBD1 agrees at 10 bases. The germline CDR1 and CDR2 sequences are SGHAT and FQNNGV. The J segment lost 7 bases and the V segment lost 3 bases, leaving 3 bases of the junction unmatched. This CDR3 has 14 residues. The CDR3: CASSFRDRGNEQFF. CDR3 DNA sequence: TGTGCCAGCAGCTTTAGGGACAGGGGAAATGAGCAGTTCTTC.

The chain carries TRBV19 and TRBJ1-3, with a possible D match to TRBD1 (5 bases). V lost 6 bases and J 0 bases, leaving 24 bases between the germline ends. This CDR3 region has 19 residues. Germline V gives CDR1 LNHDA, CDR2 SQIVND (reference sequence). CDR3 residues: CASSRGPPGGSSSGNTIYF. The CDR3, as DNA: TGTGCCAGTAGCCGCGGACCTCCGGGGGGGTCCAGCTCTGGAAACACCATATATTTT.

This chain connects TRBV27 to TRBJ2-1; 11 bases match TRBD2. The CDR3 sequence is 14 residues long. After removal of 5 bases from V and 4 bases from J, the junction contained 1 base not matched to a gene. CDR1 and CDR2 from the germline V gene are MNHEY and SMNVEV (reference sequence). CDR3 DNA: TGTGCCAGCAGTCGGACTAGCGGGTACAATGAGCAGTTCTTC. Residues: CASSRTSGYNEQFF.

The gene calls are TRBV7-9 and TRBJ1-3; no clear D gene. V lost 0 bases to trimming and J lost 4 bases, with 13 bases between them. The germline V gene has CDR1 SEHNR and CDR2 FQNEAQ (reference sequence). This CDR3 has 16 amino acids. CDR3 nucleotides: TGTGCCAGCAGCTTAGCAGGGCTACTGAAGGGAAACACCATATATTTT. Translating gives CASSLAGLLKGNTIYF.

The chain links TRBV11-2 to TRBJ2-7, with 9 nucleotides matching TRBD2. Germline trimming cut 1 base from V and 2 bases from J; bases unmatched to any gene: 12. Germline V gives CDR1 SGHAT, CDR2 FQNNGV. This CDR3 comprises 18 residues. The CDR3 sequence: CASSLAGRGRALAYEQYF. The DNA of the CDR3 is TGTGCCAGCAGCTTAGCCGGTCGCGGGAGGGCCTTGGCCTACGAGCAGTACTTC.

The rearrangement joins TRBV6-4 to TRBJ2-1; perhaps D is TRBD1 or TRBD2 (5 bases each). Trimming shortened V by 6 bases and J by 5 bases, and 11 bases separated the two germline ends. Germline V gene sequence: CDR1 MRHNA, CDR2 SNTAGT. The CDR3 loop spans 13 amino acids. CDR3 bases: TGTGCCAGCAGGAGGGACGGCCACAATGAGCAGTTCTTC. The encoded protein is CASRRDGHNEQFF.

The gene calls are TRBV30 and TRBJ1-4; 7 bases are shared with TRBD1. CDR1 GTSNPN and CDR2 SVGIG come from the germline V gene (reference sequence). J lost 7 bases, V lost 5 bases, and 10 bases had no gene match. The length of the CDR3 is 14 residues. CDR3 DNA sequence: TGTGCCTGGGGGCAACAGCAGGGGGGTGAAAAACTGTTTTTT. Translation gives CAWGQQQGGEKLFF. Based on the CDR3 plus reference TRBV30 and TRBJ1-4, the full variable domain is SQTIHQWPATLVQPVGSPLSLECTVEGTSNPNLYWYRQAAGRGLQLLFYSVGIGQISSEVPQNLSASRPQDRQFILSSKKLLLSDSGFYLCAWGQQQGGEKLFFGSGTQLSVL.

This chain links TRBV27 with TRBJ2-2; D possibly matches TRBD1 or TRBD2 (5 bases each). V lost 5 bases, J lost 0 bases, and 10 bases lay in between. Germline CDR1 reads MNHEY; CDR2 reads SMNVEV (reference sequence). The CDR3 extends over 15 amino acids. The CDR3 nucleotides are TGTGCCAGCAGTCCCGTGGGGGCGAACACCGGGGAGCTGTTTTTT. Its protein is CASSPVGANTGELFF.

CDR3 coding DNA: TGCGCCAGCAGCTTGGGGGCTAGCGGGGTCACCGGGGAGCTGTTTTTT. This encodes CASSLGASGVTGELFF. The chain is built from TRBV5-1 and TRBJ2-2; TRBD2 aligns across 9 bases. Per the germline V gene, CDR1 is SGHRS and CDR2 is YFSETQ. This CDR3 comprises 16 residues. J gave up 4 bases and V 0 bases, and 4 bases lay outside the gene matches.

The rearrangement uses TRBV10-3 and TRBJ2-7, with TRBD2 matching 7 bases. V shed 2 bases, J shed 0 bases, and the junction held 19 bases outside the gene matches. Per the germline V gene, CDR1 is ENHRY and CDR2 is SYGVKD. The CDR3 extends over 20 amino acids. CDR3 bases: TGTGCCATCAGTGAGACGCGAACTAGACTAGCATTTGGCTTCTCCTACGAGCAGTACTTC. Translating it yields CAISETRTRLAFGFSYEQYF.

This clone occurred once. This chain connects TRBV11-2 to TRBJ1-1, with 9 bases lining up with TRBD1. CDR3 length: 17 residues. Trimming removed 6 bases from V and 1 base from J; junction bases left unmatched: 12. The germline gives CDR1 SGHAT, CDR2 FQNNGV. CDR3 nucleotide sequence: TGTGCCAGCAGACTACAACGGGGGACAGGGACGAACACTGAAGCTTTCTTT. Its translation is CASRLQRGTGTNTEAFF.

This chain joins TRBV7-9 and TRBJ1-5; the match to TRBD1 covers 11 bases. V lost 3 bases to trimming and J lost 4 bases; unmatched junction nucleotides: 2. This CDR3 contains 15 residues. From germline, CDR1 is SEHNR and CDR2 FQNEAQ (reference sequence). In DNA, the CDR3 is TGTGCCAGCAGCTTGGGACAGGGGGTGAATCAGCCCCAGCATTTT. It is translated as CASSLGQGVNQPQHF.

The V gene is TRBV2, the J gene TRBJ2-7; D might be TRBD1 (6 bases). V was trimmed by 8 bases and J by 2 bases, leaving 13 bases between them. From germline, CDR1 is SNHLY and CDR2 FYNNEI. This CDR3 has 13 residues. In DNA form, the CDR3 reads TGTGCCAGCGGCCGGGACACCGCCTACGAGCAGTACTTC. Amino acid sequence: CASGRDTAYEQYF.

V gene TRBV6-6 combines with J gene TRBJ2-7, with D perhaps TRBD1 (6 bases). Germline loops: CDR1 MNHNY, CDR2 SVGAGI (reference sequence). Trimming stripped 0 bases from V and 6 bases from J, with 15 bases between. The CDR3 is 15 amino acids. CDR3 region: CASSYSWTALGEQYF. The CDR3 DNA is TGTGCCAGCAGTTACTCCTGGACAGCCCTGGGCGAGCAGTACTTC.

CDR3 protein: CASSPPRTTSGVETQYF. The CDR3 region has the DNA TGTGCCAGCAGCCCGCCCCGGACGACTAGCGGAGTAGAGACCCAGTACTTC. This chain connects TRBV14 to TRBJ2-5; TRBD2 agrees at 9 bases. The CDR3 runs to 17 residues. Trimming took 4 bases from V and 4 from J; bases not matched to a gene: 13. The germline gives CDR1 SGHDN, CDR2 FVKESK.